This T cell receptor beta chain was captured in a study of radiation and T cells in renal cell carcinoma. Some clones are missing from TCRdb's copy, which holds only in-frame ones; the method was immunoSEQ multiplex PCR. The data show some 26,000 clones, around 85% seen once. The CDR3 covers 14 residues. The germline V gene has CDR1 SNHLY and CDR2 FYNNEI. V trimming: 8 bases; J trimming: 8 bases; junction bases outside the gene matches: 10. The time point was: blood 2 weeks post-SBRT. Noted treatment: 15 Gy SBRT to primary tumor, nephrectomy 4 weeks later. Source: blood, taken from a patient whose treatment included radiotherapy and nephrectomy. The chain uses TRBV2 and TRBJ1-4, with TRBD1 identical over 8 bases. The TCR originated in a man aged 60-69 years with renal cell carcinoma. This CDR3 reads CASSRGAGGEKLFF. CDR3 bases: TGTGCCAGCTCACGCGGGGCAGGGGGCGAAAAACTGTTTTTT.